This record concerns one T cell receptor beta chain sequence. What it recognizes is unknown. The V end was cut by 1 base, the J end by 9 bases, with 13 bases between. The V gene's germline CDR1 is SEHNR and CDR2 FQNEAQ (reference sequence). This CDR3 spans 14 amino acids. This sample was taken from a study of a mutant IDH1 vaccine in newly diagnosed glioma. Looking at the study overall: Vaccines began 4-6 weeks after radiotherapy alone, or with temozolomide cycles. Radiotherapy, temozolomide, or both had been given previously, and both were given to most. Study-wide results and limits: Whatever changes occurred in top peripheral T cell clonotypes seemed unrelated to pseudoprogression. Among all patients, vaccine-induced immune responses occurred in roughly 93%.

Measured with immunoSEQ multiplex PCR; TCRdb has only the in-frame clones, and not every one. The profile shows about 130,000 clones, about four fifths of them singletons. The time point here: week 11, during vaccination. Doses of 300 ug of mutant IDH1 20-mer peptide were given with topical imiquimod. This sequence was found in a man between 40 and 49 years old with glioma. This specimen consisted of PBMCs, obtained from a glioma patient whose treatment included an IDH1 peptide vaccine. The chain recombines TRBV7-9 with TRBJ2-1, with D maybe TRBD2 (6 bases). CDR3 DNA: TGTGCCAGCAGCTTAGGTGGGGCGGGATTTGAGCAGTTCTTC. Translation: CASSLGGAGFEQFF.